The rows below give T cell receptor beta chains drawn from one sample of a study of blood T cells in healthy people across ages. MiXCR, run by TCRdb on the 5' RACE reads, gives a single entry per CDR3 protein. Among approximately 780,000 distinct CDR3 sequences, 20% to 30% were seen once, and the ten largest hold around 3%. The sample was also linked to a second study, of T cells of mothers and their children.

What was sequenced was blood. These receptors were obtained from a boy aged 5-17 years in good health. Both conserved end residues are part of each CDR3. Each record gives: J gene, D gene, V gene, clone size, CDR3 DNA, CDR3 protein. D genes are given only for firm matches. Clone size is shown for a subset of rows, as once, few, many or a class of expanded clone.

TRBJ2-7	NA	TRBV7-9	NA	TGTGCCAGCAGCTTAGCGTTGTGGCAGGGGGGAGAGCAGTACTTC	CASSLALWQGGEQYF
TRBJ1-4	TRBD1	TRBV3-1	NA	TGTGCCAGCAGCCAAGGAACAGGGGTAAGGTATGGTGAAAAACTGTTTTTT	CASSQGTGVRYGEKLFF
TRBJ1-4	NA	TRBV2	NA	TGTGCCAGCAGTCGGACATCAGACCGGGGGGAAAAACTGTTTTTT	CASSRTSDRGEKLFF
TRBJ1-5	TRBD1	TRBV6-1	few	TGTGCCAGCAGGGGAGGACAGGGAAACCTCTATAGCAATCAGCCCCAGCATTTT	CASRGGQGNLYSNQPQHF
TRBJ2-3	NA	TRBV5-1	NA	TGCGCCAGCAGCTTGGGTTTCGGGGGTGCTTCAGATACGCAGTATTTT	CASSLGFGGASDTQYF
TRBJ2-5	TRBD1	TRBV5-1	NA	TGCGCCAGCAGCTACGTTGACAGGGACGGGGAGACCCAGTACTTC	CASSYVDRDGETQYF
TRBJ2-2	TRBD1	TRBV5-1	few	TGCGCCAGCAGCTCTACAGGGGGCGGCACCGGGGAGCTGTTTTTT	CASSSTGGGTGELFF
TRBJ1-6	TRBD1	TRBV2	once	TGTGCCAGCGGGGACAGGGTCAGGAATTCACCCCTCCACTTT	CASGDRVRNSPLHF
TRBJ2-1	NA	TRBV3-1	NA	TGTGCCAGCAGCCAAGAGATGATGGGGCTCTACAATGAGCAGTTCTTC	CASSQEMMGLYNEQFF
TRBJ2-5	NA	TRBV7-2	few	TGTGCCAGCAGCTTAGGGTGGGGCTCGGGACACCAAGAGACCCAGTACTTC	CASSLGWGSGHQETQYF
TRBJ2-3	NA	TRBV5-5	NA	TGTGCCAGCAGATTAGACTTTACAGATACGCAGTATTTT	CASRLDFTDTQYF
TRBJ2-3	TRBD2	TRBV5-6	NA	TGTGCCGGCAGCTTGAAGCGGGGGGTAGCAGATACGCAGTATTTT	CAGSLKRGVADTQYF
TRBJ1-6	TRBD1	TRBV12-5	NA	TGTGCTAGTGGTCCGGGACAGGGTGGTTCACCCCTCCACTTT	CASGPGQGGSPLHF
TRBJ1-1	NA	TRBV6-6	NA	TGTGCCAGCAGTTCGGTAGGTGGTACTGTCACTGAAGCTTTCTTT	CASSSVGGTVTEAFF
TRBJ1-2	NA	TRBV12-3/TRBV12-4	NA	TGTGCCGGCACCCGGACATCGGACTACGGAGGCTACACCTTC	CAGTRTSDYGGYTF
TRBJ1-1	TRBD1	TRBV9	NA	TGTGCCAGCAGCGGGGGACAGGCGGGAAACACTGAAGCTTTCTTT	CASSGGQAGNTEAFF
TRBJ2-2	TRBD1	TRBV28	NA	TGTGCCAGCAGCTACAGGGGCCGTAACACCGGGGAGCTGTTTTTT	CASSYRGRNTGELFF
TRBJ1-6	TRBD1	TRBV7-9	few	TGTGCCAGCGAACAGGGGTCGGCGGAGGGTTCACCCCTCCACTTT	CASEQGSAEGSPLHF
TRBJ2-2	TRBD2	TRBV7-9	NA	TGTGCCAGCAGTATCCGGGGAGGGGACACCGGGGAGCTGTTTTTT	CASSIRGGDTGELFF
TRBJ1-4	TRBD1	TRBV28	few	TGTGCCAGCAGTTTAAGGCGACAGGGGGCGGAAAAACTGTTTTTT	CASSLRRQGAEKLFF
TRBJ1-4	NA	TRBV5-1	few	TGCGCCAGCAGCTGGGGTTCGGCAGAAGGGGAAAAACTGTTTTTT	CASSWGSAEGEKLFF
TRBJ2-5	TRBD2	TRBV7-9	few	TGTGCCAGCAGTTCCCATCGGGGACTAGCGGGGGGGCGGCGGGAGACCCAGTACTTC	CASSSHRGLAGGRRETQYF
TRBJ2-3	NA	TRBV5-5	NA	TGTGCCAGCAGCTTTCCCCCGGGGGGCCACATCGCAGATACGCAGTATTTT	CASSFPPGGHIADTQYF
TRBJ2-1	NA	TRBV5-1	few	TGCGCCAGCAGCTTGGATGTCTACAATGGGCAGTTCTTC	CASSLDVYNGQFF
TRBJ2-3	NA	TRBV6-6	NA	TGTGCCAGCAGTTCATCTGGGGGGCCGGATACGCAGTATTTT	CASSSSGGPDTQYF
TRBJ2-5	NA	TRBV7-2	NA	TGTGCCAGCAGCTTAGTTGACGAAGCCTTGGGAGAGACCCAGTACTTC	CASSLVDEALGETQYF
TRBJ2-7	NA	TRBV10-1	NA	TGCGCCAGCACCTACAGAGGAACGGGCTCCTACGAGCAGTACTTC	CASTYRGTGSYEQYF
TRBJ2-5	NA	TRBV3-1	NA	TGTGCCAGCAGCCAAGATCTCCAGACAAAAGGGGAGACCCAGTACTTC	CASSQDLQTKGETQYF
TRBJ2-1	NA	TRBV5-5	few	TGTGCCAGCAGCGTTAGGGCAACCTCCTACAATGAGCAGTTCTTC	CASSVRATSYNEQFF
TRBJ2-7	TRBD1	TRBV6-5	NA	TGTGCCAGCAGGCAGGCCGGGACAGGGAACGAGCAGTACTTC	CASRQAGTGNEQYF
TRBJ2-1	TRBD2	TRBV9	NA	TGTGCCAGCAGCGGAGAGGGTAGCGGGAGCTACAATGAGCAGTTCTTC	CASSGEGSGSYNEQFF
TRBJ2-5	TRBD2	TRBV2	few	TGTGCCAACACGGGACTAGCGGGGGGAAACCAAGAGACCCAGTACTTC	CANTGLAGGNQETQYF
TRBJ2-5	NA	TRBV20-1	NA	TGCAGTGCTAGACCGGGCCTCGGGTCGGAGACCCAGTACTTC	CSARPGLGSETQYF
TRBJ2-5	NA	TRBV9	NA	TGTGCCAGCAGCGTAGTTTATTCTTGGGAGGGCAGGGGGCTAAAGGAGACCCAGTACTTC	CASSVVYSWEGRGLKETQYF
TRBJ1-3	NA	TRBV10-3	NA	TGTGCCATCGGGGACTTTGGCTCTGGAAACACCATATATTTT	CAIGDFGSGNTIYF
TRBJ2-5	NA	TRBV4-1	NA	TGCGCCAGCAGCCAAGACAACGGACAAGAGACCCAGTACTTC	CASSQDNGQETQYF
TRBJ2-7	NA	TRBV7-2	NA	TGTGCCAGCAGCGTAGGTACAGGGCGGTCCTACGAGCAGTACTTC	CASSVGTGRSYEQYF
TRBJ2-1	NA	TRBV14	NA	TGTGCCAGCAGCCAAGTACAGGTTTCCTACAATGAGCAGTTCTTC	CASSQVQVSYNEQFF
TRBJ2-1	TRBD1	TRBV11-2	NA	TGTGCCAGCAGCCCCTCCAGGGGGCACGATGAGCAGTTCTTC	CASSPSRGHDEQFF
TRBJ2-1	NA	TRBV24-1	NA	TGTGCCACAGGAACAGGGAGCTCCTACAATGAGCAGTTCTTC	CATGTGSSYNEQFF
TRBJ2-5	NA	TRBV12-3/TRBV12-4	NA	TGTGCCAGCAGACCCAGGGGCCGAGAGACCCAGTACTTC	CASRPRGRETQYF
TRBJ1-2	TRBD1	TRBV10-3	few	TGTGCCACTGCCACAGGGGGAGACTATGGCTACACCTTC	CATATGGDYGYTF
TRBJ1-4	NA	TRBV29-1	few	TGCAGCGCCCGGACAGATTCAGCAAAACTGTTTTTT	CSARTDSAKLFF
TRBJ1-5	NA	TRBV19	few	TGTGCCAGTAGACCGGACAAGGGAGGCAATCAGCCCCAGCATTTT	CASRPDKGGNQPQHF
TRBJ1-1	NA	TRBV7-9	NA	TGTGCCAGCAGCTTAGGCACTAGCGCTGAAGCTTTCTTT	CASSLGTSAEAFF
TRBJ1-5	NA	TRBV6-1	NA	TGTGCCAGCAGTGAACCCCAGCCCCAGCATTTT	CASSEPQPQHF
TRBJ2-5	NA	TRBV6-5	NA	TGTGCCAGCAGTTCTTTTAGACAAGAGACCCAGTACTTC	CASSSFRQETQYF
TRBJ2-5	NA	TRBV20-1	few	TGCAGTGCTAGAGGACAGGTGCTTCAAGAGACCCAGTACTTC	CSARGQVLQETQYF
TRBJ2-1	NA	TRBV2	once	TGTGCCAGCAAACCGGCAGGCTCCTACAATGAGCAGTTCTTC	CASKPAGSYNEQFF
TRBJ2-7	NA	TRBV4-2	few	TGTGCCAGCAGCCCGATAGAAGGTACGTCCTACGAGCAGTACTTC	CASSPIEGTSYEQYF
TRBJ2-5	NA	TRBV12-3/TRBV12-4	few	TGTGCCAGCAGTTATGTGGTACAAGAGACCCAGTACTTC	CASSYVVQETQYF